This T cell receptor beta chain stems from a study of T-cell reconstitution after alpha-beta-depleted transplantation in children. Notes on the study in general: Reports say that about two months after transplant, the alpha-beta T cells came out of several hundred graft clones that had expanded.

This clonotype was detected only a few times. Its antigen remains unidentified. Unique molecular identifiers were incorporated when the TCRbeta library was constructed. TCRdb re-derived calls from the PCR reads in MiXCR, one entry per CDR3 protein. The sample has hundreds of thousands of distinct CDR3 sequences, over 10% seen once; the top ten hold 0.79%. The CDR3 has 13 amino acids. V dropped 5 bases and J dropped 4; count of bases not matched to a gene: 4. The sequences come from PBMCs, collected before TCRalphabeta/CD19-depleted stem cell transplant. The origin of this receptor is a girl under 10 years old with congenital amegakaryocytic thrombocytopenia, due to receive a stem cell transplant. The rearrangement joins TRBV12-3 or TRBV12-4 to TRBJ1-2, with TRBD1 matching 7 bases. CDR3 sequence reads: CASSVRGGYGYTF. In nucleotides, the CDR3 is TGTGCCAGCAGTGTCAGGGGGGGCTATGGCTACACCTTC.